This T cell receptor beta chain was captured in a study of T cell responses to AZD1222 COVID-19 vaccine (dated by TCRdb to about 2021). With respect to the entire study: A total of around 240 trial participants underwent TCR sequencing, of whom some 200 had received two doses of AZD1222 and about 26 had received two doses of the MenACWY control vaccine. Trial participants were enrolled into age subgroups of 18-55, 56-69 and 70-plus years, which contained around 140, 26 and 57 TCR-sequenced participants, respectively.

Study-wide conclusions, independent of this receptor: Vaccine-associated CD4 TCRs spanned the whole spike protein, with dominant responses in regions 160-218 and 743-854. The 56-69-year group was small, and its depth increase did not reach significance, likely because of low power. Epitopes outside the regions mutated in the B.1.351 and B.1.1.7 variants were reportedly recognized by nearly half of the unique spike-specific TCRs. After two AZD1222 doses, both the breadth and the depth of spike-specific TCRs were significantly higher than at day 0 and than in MenACWY recipients. Participants were mostly white British and included more females than males, and it was suggested by the authors that clonal diversity may have been underestimated. Because no samples from the day 14 peak response were available, repertoires could be characterized only after the peak T cell response. Conclusions about previously exposed vaccinees are limited because only five or six AZD1222 recipients were SARS-CoV-2 seropositive at baseline.

Turning to this clone: What antigen it recognizes has not been identified. Qualities for individual bases were not recorded, and no much larger clone is one base off.

The CDR3 regions of human TCRbeta chains were subjected to immunosequencing. The study's own analysis went as follows. Repertoire TCRs were checked for matches against a reference library of SARS-CoV-2-specific TCRs that had been generated using the MIRA antigen-specificity platform. Breadth was defined as the fraction of unique TCRs that were SARS-CoV-2-associated, and depth was defined as the fraction of total T cells that were SARS-CoV-2-associated. Using the MIRA data, every spike-specific TCR was mapped to the spike region that the TCR reacted to and assigned to either a CD4 or a CD8 class. Log10-transformed breadth and depth values were compared by one-way ANOVA with Sidak's multiple comparisons tests. Drawn from immuneACCESS, this table holds only the in-frame rearrangements with V and J called that TCRdb kept. Clones are partly lost; checked studies trace under half to an unresolved V gene and leave the rest unexplained. Clone size and V and J calls were adopted from that table, with D and trimming inferred from the DNA. The sample profile shows approximately 110,000 clones; roughly 85% of them were found once. The top ten clonotypes cover under 2.5% of the sample.

Looking up the germline V gene yields CDR1 KGHSH and CDR2 LQKENI. Trimming takes 2 bases off V and 6 bases off J; junction bases not matched to a gene: 6. Measured from the cysteine to the phenylalanine, the CDR3 is 14 residues long. Just the 42-base CDR3 DNA is kept, in frame starting at base 1. The time point label for this specimen denotes: about 28 days (+/-7) after the second vaccine dose. AZD1222 recipients whose second dose came at about 4 weeks and those whose second dose came at about 12 weeks were combined into one group, since spike-specific TCR depth and breadth did not differ between the two schedules. The vaccinee samples were drawn from two UK trials, COV001 and COV002, one of which was a single-blind randomized controlled phase 2/3 trial testing AZD1222 (ChAdOx1 nCoV-19) in healthy adults. For TCRbeta chain sequencing, PBMC samples were collected from trial participants at day 0 and at day 28 after the second dose.

The sequence joins TRBV18 to TRBJ1-1, with TRBD1 matching 7 junction bases. The source of this sequence is an adult who received the AZD1222 COVID-19 vaccine. Sequenced here: peripheral blood, sampled 28 days after the second AZD1222 dose. The CDR3 reads as follows: CASSPGQARPEAFF. The DNA reads as follows: TGTGCCAGCTCACCAGGACAGGCAAGACCTGAAGCTTTCTTT.